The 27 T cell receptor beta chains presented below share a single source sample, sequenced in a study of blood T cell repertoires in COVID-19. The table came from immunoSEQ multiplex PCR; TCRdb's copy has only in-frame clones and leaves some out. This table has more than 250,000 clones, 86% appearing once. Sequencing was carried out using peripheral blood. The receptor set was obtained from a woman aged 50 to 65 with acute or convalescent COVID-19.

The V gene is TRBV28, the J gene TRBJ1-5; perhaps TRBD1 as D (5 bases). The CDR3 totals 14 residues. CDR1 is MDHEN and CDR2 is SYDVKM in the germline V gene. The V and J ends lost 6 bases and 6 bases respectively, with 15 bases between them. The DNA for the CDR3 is TGTGCCAGCAGAGAATCGCAGGGCGGTCAGCCCCAGCATTTT. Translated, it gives CASRESQGGQPQHF.

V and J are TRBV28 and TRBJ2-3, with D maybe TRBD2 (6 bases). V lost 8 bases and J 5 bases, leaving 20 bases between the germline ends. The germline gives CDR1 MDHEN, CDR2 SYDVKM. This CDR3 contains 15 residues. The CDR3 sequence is CASRRGGAGRDTQYF. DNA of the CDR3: TGTGCCAGCCGTCGCGGCGGGGCTGGGAGAGATACGCAGTATTTT. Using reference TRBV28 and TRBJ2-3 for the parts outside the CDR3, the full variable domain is DVKVTQSSRYLVKRTGEKVFLECVQDMDHENMFWYRQDPGLGLRLIYFSYDVKMKEKGDIPEGYSVSREKKERFSLILESASTNQTSMYLCASRRGGAGRDTQYFGPGTRLTVL.

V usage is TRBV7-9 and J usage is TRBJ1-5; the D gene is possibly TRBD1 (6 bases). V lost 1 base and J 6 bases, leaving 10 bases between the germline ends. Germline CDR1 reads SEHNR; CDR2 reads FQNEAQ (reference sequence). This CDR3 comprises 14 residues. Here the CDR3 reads CASSLGSGVQPQHF. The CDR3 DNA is TGTGCCAGCAGCTTAGGTTCAGGGGTTCAGCCCCAGCATTTT. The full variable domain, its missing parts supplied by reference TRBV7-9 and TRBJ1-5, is DTGVSQNPRHKITKRGQNVTFRCDPISEHNRLYWYRQTLGQGPEFLTYFQNEAQLEKSRLLSDRFSAERPKGSFSTLEIQRTEQGDSAMYLCASSLGSGVQPQHFGDGTRLSIL.

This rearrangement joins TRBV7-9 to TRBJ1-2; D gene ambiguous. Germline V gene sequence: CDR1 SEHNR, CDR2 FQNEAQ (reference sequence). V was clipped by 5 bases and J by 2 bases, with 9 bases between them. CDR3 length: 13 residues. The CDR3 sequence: CASSPGSNYGYTF. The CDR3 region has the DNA TGTGCCAGCAGCCCGGGGTCCAACTATGGCTACACCTTC. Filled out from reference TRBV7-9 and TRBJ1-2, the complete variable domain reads DTGVSQNPRHKITKRGQNVTFRCDPISEHNRLYWYRQTLGQGPEFLTYFQNEAQLEKSRLLSDRFSAERPKGSFSTLEIQRTEQGDSAMYLCASSPGSNYGYTFGSGTRLTVV.

CDR3 residues: CATSGARGATGELFF. CDR3 nucleotide sequence: TGTGCCACCAGTGGCGCCCGAGGAGCGACCGGGGAGCTGTTTTTT. The chain couples TRBV24-1 to TRBJ2-2; D gene ambiguous. The CDR3 runs to 15 residues. V lost 5 bases, J lost 5 bases, and 14 bases lay in between. From germline, CDR1 is KGHDR and CDR2 SFDVKD.

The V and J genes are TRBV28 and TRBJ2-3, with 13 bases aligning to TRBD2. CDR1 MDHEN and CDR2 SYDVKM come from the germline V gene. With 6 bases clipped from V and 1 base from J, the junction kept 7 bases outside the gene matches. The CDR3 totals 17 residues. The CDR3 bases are TGTGCCAGCAGCCCAGGCGGGACTAGCGGGGGCACAGATACGCAGTATTTT. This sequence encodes CASSPGGTSGGTDTQYF. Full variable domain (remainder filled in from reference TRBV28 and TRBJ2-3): DVKVTQSSRYLVKRTGEKVFLECVQDMDHENMFWYRQDPGLGLRLIYFSYDVKMKEKGDIPEGYSVSREKKERFSLILESASTNQTSMYLCASSPGGTSGGTDTQYFGPGTRLTVL.

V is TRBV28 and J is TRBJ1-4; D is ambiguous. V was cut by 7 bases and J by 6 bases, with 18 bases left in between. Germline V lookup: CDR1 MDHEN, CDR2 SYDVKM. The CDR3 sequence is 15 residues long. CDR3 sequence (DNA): TGTGCCAGCACCACTATGAGAGGGTTCGATGAAAAACTGTTTTTT. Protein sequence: CASTTMRGFDEKLFF.

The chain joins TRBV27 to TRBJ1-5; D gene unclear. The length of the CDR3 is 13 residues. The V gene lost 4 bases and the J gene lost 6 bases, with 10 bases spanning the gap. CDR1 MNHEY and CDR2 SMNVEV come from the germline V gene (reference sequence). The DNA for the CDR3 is TGTGCCAGCAGTTCCTCGTCGGGTCAGCCCCAGCATTTT. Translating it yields CASSSSSGQPQHF.

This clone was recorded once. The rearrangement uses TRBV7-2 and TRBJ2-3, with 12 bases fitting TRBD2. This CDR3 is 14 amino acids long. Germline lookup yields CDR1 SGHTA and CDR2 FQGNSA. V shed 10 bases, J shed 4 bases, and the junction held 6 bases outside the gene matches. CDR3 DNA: TGTGCCACCAGACTAGCGGGAGCGCCAGATACGCAGTATTTT. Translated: CATRLAGAPDTQYF.

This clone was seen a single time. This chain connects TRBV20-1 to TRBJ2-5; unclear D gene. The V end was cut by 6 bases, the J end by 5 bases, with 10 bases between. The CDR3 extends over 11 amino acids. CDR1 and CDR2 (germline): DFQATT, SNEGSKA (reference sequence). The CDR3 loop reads CSAHGWETQYF. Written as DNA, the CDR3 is TGCAGTGCCCACGGGTGGGAGACCCAGTACTTC.

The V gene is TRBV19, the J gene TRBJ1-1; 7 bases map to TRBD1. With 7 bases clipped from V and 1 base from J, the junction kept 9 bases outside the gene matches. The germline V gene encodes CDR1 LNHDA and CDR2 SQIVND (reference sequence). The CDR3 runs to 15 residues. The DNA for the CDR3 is TGTGCCAGTAAAAGACTAGGGGGCGAGAACACTGAAGCTTTCTTT. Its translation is CASKRLGGENTEAFF.

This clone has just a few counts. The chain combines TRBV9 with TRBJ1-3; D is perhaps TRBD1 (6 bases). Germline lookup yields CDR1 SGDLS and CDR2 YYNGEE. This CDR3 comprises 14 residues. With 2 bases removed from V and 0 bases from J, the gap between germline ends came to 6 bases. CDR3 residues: CASSVTGSGNTIYF. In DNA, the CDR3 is TGTGCCAGCAGCGTGACAGGCTCTGGAAACACCATATATTTT.

The CDR3, as DNA: TGTGCCAGCAGCTTATATCAGACTACCTCTGGAAACACCATATATTTT. Translated, it gives CASSLYQTTSGNTIYF. The chain has TRBV11-2 and TRBJ1-3; D gene uncertain. The germline V gene encodes CDR1 SGHAT and CDR2 FQNNGV. Trimming took off 2 bases at V and 0 bases at J, with 11 bases between the two ends. The length of the CDR3 is 16 residues. Supplemented by reference TRBV11-2 and TRBJ1-3, the full variable domain reads EAGVAQSPRYKIIEKRQSVAFWCNPISGHATLYWYQQILGQGPKLLIQFQNNGVVDDSQLPKDRFSAERLKGVDSTLKIQPAKLEDSAVYLCASSLYQTTSGNTIYFGEGSWLTVV.

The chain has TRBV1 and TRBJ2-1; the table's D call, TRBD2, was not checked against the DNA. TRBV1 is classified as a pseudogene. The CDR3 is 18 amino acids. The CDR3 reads CTSSQPAGLAENPQEQFF. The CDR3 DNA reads TGCACCAGCAGCCAACCCGCCGGACTAGCGGAGAACCCCCAGGAGCAGTTCTTC.

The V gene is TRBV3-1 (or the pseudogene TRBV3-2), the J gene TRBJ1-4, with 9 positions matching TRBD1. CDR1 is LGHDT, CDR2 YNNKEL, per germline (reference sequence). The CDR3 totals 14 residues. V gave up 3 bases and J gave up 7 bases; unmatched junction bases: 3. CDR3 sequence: CASSQTGGGEKLFF. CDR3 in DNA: TGTGCCAGCAGCCAGACAGGGGGGGGTGAAAAACTGTTTTTT.

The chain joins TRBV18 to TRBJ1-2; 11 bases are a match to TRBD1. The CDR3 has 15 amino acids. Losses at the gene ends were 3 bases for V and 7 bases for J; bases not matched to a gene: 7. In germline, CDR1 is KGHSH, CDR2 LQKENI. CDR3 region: CASSPAGQGASGYTF. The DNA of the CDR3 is TGTGCCAGCTCACCGGCCGGACAGGGGGCCTCTGGCTACACCTTC.

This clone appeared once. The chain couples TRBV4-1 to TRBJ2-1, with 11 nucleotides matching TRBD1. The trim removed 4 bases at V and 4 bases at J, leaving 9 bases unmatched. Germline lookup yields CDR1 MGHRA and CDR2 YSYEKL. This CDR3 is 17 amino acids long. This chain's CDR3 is CASSRLDRGRGYNEQFF. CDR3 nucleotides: TGCGCCAGCAGCCGATTGGACAGGGGGCGAGGATACAATGAGCAGTTCTTC.

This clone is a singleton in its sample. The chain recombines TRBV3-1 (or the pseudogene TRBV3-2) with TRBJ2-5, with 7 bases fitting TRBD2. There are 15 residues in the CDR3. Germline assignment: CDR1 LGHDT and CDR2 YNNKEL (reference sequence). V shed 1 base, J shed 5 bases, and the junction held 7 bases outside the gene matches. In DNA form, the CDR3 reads TGTGCCAGCAGCCAAGGGGCGGGAGATGGTGAGACCCAGTACTTC. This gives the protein CASSQGAGDGETQYF.

The DNA for the CDR3 is TGTGCCACCAGCAGACCAGGGTATGGCTACACCTTC. Its translation is CATSRPGYGYTF. The J gene is TRBJ1-2, the V gene TRBV15; maybe TRBD1 (5 bases). Germline CDR1 and CDR2: LNHNV and YYDKDF (reference sequence). CDR3 length: 12 residues. The V end was cut by 2 bases, the J end by 5 bases, with 6 bases between.

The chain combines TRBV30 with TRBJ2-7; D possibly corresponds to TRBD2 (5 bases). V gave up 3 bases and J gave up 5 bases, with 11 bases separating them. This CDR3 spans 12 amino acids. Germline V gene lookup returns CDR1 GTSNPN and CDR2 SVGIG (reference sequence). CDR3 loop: CAWSAYGNEQYF. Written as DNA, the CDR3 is TGTGCCTGGAGCGCGTACGGGAACGAGCAGTACTTC.

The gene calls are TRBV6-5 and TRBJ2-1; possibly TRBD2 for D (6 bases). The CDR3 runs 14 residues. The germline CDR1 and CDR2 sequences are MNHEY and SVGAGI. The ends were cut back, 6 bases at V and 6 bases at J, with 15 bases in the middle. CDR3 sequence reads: CASREGRPGNEQFF. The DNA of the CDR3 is TGTGCCAGCAGGGAGGGGCGCCCGGGCAATGAGCAGTTCTTC.

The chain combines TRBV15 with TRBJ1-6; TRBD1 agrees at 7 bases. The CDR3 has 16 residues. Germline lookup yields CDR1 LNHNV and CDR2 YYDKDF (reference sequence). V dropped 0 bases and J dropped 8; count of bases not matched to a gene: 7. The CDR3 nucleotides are TGTGCCACCAGCAGAGAGGGGACAGCGAATTATTCACCCCTCCACTTT. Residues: CATSREGTANYSPLHF.

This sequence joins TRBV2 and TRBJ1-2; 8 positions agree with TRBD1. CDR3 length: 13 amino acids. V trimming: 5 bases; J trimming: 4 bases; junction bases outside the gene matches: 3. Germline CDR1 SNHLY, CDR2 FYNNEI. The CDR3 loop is CASSTGQGYGYTF. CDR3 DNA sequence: TGTGCCAGCAGTACAGGACAGGGCTATGGCTACACCTTC.

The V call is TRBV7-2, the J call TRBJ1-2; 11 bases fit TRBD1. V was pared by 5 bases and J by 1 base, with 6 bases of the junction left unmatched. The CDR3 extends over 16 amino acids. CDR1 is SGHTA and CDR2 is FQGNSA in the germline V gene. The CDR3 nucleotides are TGTGCCAGCAGCCAACGGGACAGGGGGTTTAACTATGGCTACACCTTC. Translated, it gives CASSQRDRGFNYGYTF.

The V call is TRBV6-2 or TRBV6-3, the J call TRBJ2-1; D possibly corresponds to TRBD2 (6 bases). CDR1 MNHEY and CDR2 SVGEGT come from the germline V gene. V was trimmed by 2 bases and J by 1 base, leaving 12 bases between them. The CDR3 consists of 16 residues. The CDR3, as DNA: TGTGCCAGCAGTTACAATAGCGGACGTTCCTACAATGAGCAGTTCTTC. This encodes CASSYNSGRSYNEQFF.

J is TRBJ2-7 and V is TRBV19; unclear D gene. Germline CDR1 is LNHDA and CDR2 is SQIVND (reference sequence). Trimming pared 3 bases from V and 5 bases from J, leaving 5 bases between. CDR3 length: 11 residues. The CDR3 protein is CASSIEDEQYF. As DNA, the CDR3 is TGTGCCAGTAGTATCGAGGACGAGCAGTACTTC.

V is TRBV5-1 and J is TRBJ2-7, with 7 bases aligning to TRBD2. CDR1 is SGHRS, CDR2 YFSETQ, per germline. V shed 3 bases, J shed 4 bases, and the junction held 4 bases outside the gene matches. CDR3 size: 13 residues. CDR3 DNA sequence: TGCGCCAGCAGCTCCGACGGGGGGTACGAGCAGTACTTC. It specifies CASSSDGGYEQYF.